These T cell receptor beta chains were read from a single sample in a study of T cells in Graves' hyperthyroidism and ophthalmopathy. TCRdb re-analysed the multiplex PCR reads in MiXCR, keeping a single row per CDR3 protein. Here the sample spans roughly 290,000 distinct CDR3 sequences, roughly 15% being singletons. The sequenced sample consisted of blood. The origin of the receptors is a woman aged 40 to 49 with Graves' hyperthyroidism. The CDR3 runs from the conserved cysteine through the conserved F or W. A D gene is named only where the DNA matches it firmly. Some rows mark clone size as missing; the rest say once, few, many or name a class of expanded clone.

TRBV28	TRBJ2-5	TRBD1	13	many	CATVTGIEETQYF	TGTGCCACCGTGACAGGGATAGAAGAGACCCAGTACTTC
TRBV6-2/TRBV6-3	TRBJ1-3	TRBD1	15	NA	CAGSDRGLTGNTIYF	TGTGCCGGCAGCGACAGGGGACTAACTGGAAACACCATATATTTT
TRBV2	TRBJ2-1	NA	12	many	CASSLPWAEQFF	TGTGCCAGCAGTCTCCCCTGGGCTGAGCAGTTCTTC
TRBV4-1	TRBJ2-7	NA	17	few	CASSPPPRDTISYEQYF	TGCGCCAGCAGCCCCCCACCCCGGGACACAATTTCCTACGAGCAGTACTTC
TRBV2	TRBJ2-7	TRBD1	15	NA	CASSEQTGAIYEQYF	TGTGCCAGCAGTGAACAAACAGGGGCCATCTACGAGCAGTACTTC
TRBV11-3	TRBJ2-5	TRBD2	17	many	CASSLRRGLADQETQYF	TGTGCCAGCAGCTTAAGGAGGGGACTAGCGGACCAAGAGACCCAGTACTTC
TRBV6-1	TRBJ2-7	TRBD2	15	many	CAGSRESGISGEQYF	TGTGCCGGTTCGAGGGAGAGCGGGATATCGGGGGAGCAGTACTTC
TRBV6-1	TRBJ1-5	NA	13	many	CASSRQYNQPQHF	TGTGCCAGCAGTCGGCAGTACAATCAGCCCCAGCATTTT
TRBV27	TRBJ2-3	TRBD2	17	few	CASSFAGGRGATDTQYF	TGTGCCAGCAGTTTCGCTGGCGGGAGGGGGGCCACAGATACGCAGTATTTT
TRBV7-8	TRBJ1-5	NA	16	many	CASSLGGGHSNQPQHF	TGTGCCAGCAGCTTAGGAGGGGGTCATAGCAATCAGCCCCAGCATTTT
TRBV20-1	TRBJ2-1	NA	16	few	CSARIPFGSSYNEQFF	TGCAGTGCTAGAATTCCTTTCGGGAGCTCCTACAATGAGCAGTTCTTC
TRBV20-1	TRBJ2-1	TRBD2	19	few	CSARVRTSGFSGSYNEQFF	TGCAGTGCTAGAGTTAGGACTAGCGGCTTTAGCGGTTCCTACAATGAGCAGTTCTTC
TRBV12-3/TRBV12-4	TRBJ1-1	NA	15	few	CASSGWRDMNTEAFF	TGTGCCAGCAGTGGGTGGAGGGACATGAACACTGAAGCTTTCTTT
TRBV9	TRBJ2-5	NA	19	NA	CASSQNTTGQTSWKETQYF	TGTGCCAGCAGCCAAAATACAACGGGTCAGACTAGTTGGAAAGAGACCCAGTACTTC
TRBV30	TRBJ1-6	NA	13	few	CAWKGDWNSPLHF	TGTGCCTGGAAGGGAGATTGGAATTCACCCCTCCACTTT
TRBV20-1	TRBJ2-7	NA	12	NA	CSARDSGYEQYF	TGCAGTGCTAGAGATAGCGGCTACGAGCAGTACTTC
TRBV7-9	TRBJ1-2	NA	13	many	CASSLEAEYGYTF	TGTGCCAGCAGCTTAGAGGCTGAGTATGGCTACACCTTC
TRBV5-1	TRBJ1-4	NA	14	many	CASSTGDADEKLFF	TGCGCCAGCAGCACCGGGGACGCAGATGAAAAACTGTTTTTT
TRBV6-1	TRBJ2-7	TRBD1	13	many	CASSAGQHYEQYF	TGTGCCAGCAGTGCGGGACAGCACTACGAGCAGTACTTC
TRBV7-9	TRBJ2-5	NA	15	NA	CASSLTYGSQETQYF	TGTGCCAGCAGCTTAACCTATGGTTCGCAAGAGACCCAGTACTTC
TRBV27	TRBJ2-7	NA	13	many	CASRNPRAYEQYF	TGTGCCAGCAGAAATCCCCGGGCCTACGAGCAGTACTTC
TRBV2	TRBJ2-5	TRBD1	14	many	CASSLQGAQETQYF	TGTGCCAGCAGTTTACAGGGGGCACAAGAGACCCAGTACTTC
TRBV27	TRBJ1-4	NA	15	many	CASSAEGGRFEKLFF	TGTGCCAGCAGTGCTGAGGGGGGTCGGTTTGAAAAACTGTTTTTT
TRBV28	TRBJ1-2	TRBD1	12	NA	CASIGNRGGYTF	TGTGCCAGCATTGGTAACAGGGGCGGCTACACCTTC
TRBV28	TRBJ1-4	TRBD1	16	many	CASSRPGQATNEKLFF	TGTGCCAGCAGCAGGCCGGGACAGGCAACTAATGAAAAACTGTTTTTT
TRBV7-9	TRBJ2-5	NA	12	many	CASSAGQETQYF	TGTGCCAGCAGTGCCGGTCAAGAGACCCAGTACTTC
TRBV6-5	TRBJ1-1	NA	15	many	CASSYSRGAGTEAFF	TGTGCCAGCAGTTACTCGAGAGGGGCGGGAACTGAAGCTTTCTTT
TRBV6-6	TRBJ2-3	TRBD2	18	few	CASSYSAGAVGRTDTQYF	TGTGCCAGCAGTTACTCGGCGGGAGCGGTAGGAAGAACAGATACGCAGTATTTT
TRBV14	TRBJ2-7	NA	14	few	CASSRGGKSYEQYF	TGTGCCAGCTCCCGGGGCGGGAAGTCCTACGAGCAGTACTTC
TRBV4-1	TRBJ2-4	TRBD2	19	NA	CASSPNGGREGIAKNIQYF	TGCGCCAGCAGCCCAAACGGCGGCAGGGAGGGGATAGCCAAAAACATTCAGTACTTC
TRBV12-3/TRBV12-4	TRBJ1-2	TRBD1	15	many	CASSRRQGPNYGYTF	TGTGCCAGCAGTAGACGACAGGGCCCTAACTATGGCTACACCTTC
TRBV27	TRBJ2-7	NA	13	NA	CASSFRSSYGQYF	TGTGCCAGCAGTTTCAGAAGCTCCTACGGGCAGTACTTC
TRBV28	TRBJ1-2	NA	14	many	CATTTGLRGYGYTF	TGTGCCACCACAACAGGGCTAAGAGGGTATGGCTACACCTTC
TRBV11-3	TRBJ2-3	NA	14	many	CASSPGTFTDTQYF	TGTGCCAGCAGCCCAGGGACGTTCACAGATACGCAGTATTTT
TRBV5-1	TRBJ2-7	TRBD1	15	NA	CASSLAGTECYEQYF	TGCGCCAGCAGCTTGGCCGGGACAGAGTGCTACGAGCAGTACTTC
TRBV3-1	TRBJ1-1	TRBD1	18	many	CASSPYGQGDMDWTEAFF	TGTGCCAGCAGCCCCTACGGCCAGGGGGATATGGATTGGACTGAAGCTTTCTTT
TRBV5-4	TRBJ2-7	NA	14	NA	CASSRAASSYEQYF	TGTGCCAGCAGCCGAGCGGCCAGCTCCTACGAGCAGTACTTC
TRBV29-1	TRBJ2-7	TRBD2	14	NA	CSVEVLAGGNEQYF	TGCAGCGTTGAAGTACTAGCGGGAGGTAACGAGCAGTACTTC
TRBV24-1	TRBJ2-5	TRBD2	16	many	CATSDLGLAGSETQYF	TGTGCCACCAGTGATTTGGGACTAGCGGGATCAGAGACCCAGTACTTC
TRBV4-1	TRBJ1-2	NA	14	NA	CASSQDPRSYGYTF	TGCGCCAGCAGCCAAGATCCGCGGAGCTATGGCTACACCTTC
TRBV2	TRBJ1-2	TRBD1	17	NA	CASSPGQGPNPNYGYTF	TGTGCCAGCAGTCCGGGACAGGGGCCCAACCCTAACTATGGCTACACCTTC
TRBV11-2	TRBJ2-7	NA	15	many	CASSLAAPDKYEQYF	TGTGCCAGCAGTTTAGCGGCCCCAGACAAGTACGAGCAGTACTTC
TRBV28	TRBJ2-3	TRBD1	15	many	CASSLRDRLTDTQYF	TGTGCCAGCAGCCTCCGGGACAGACTCACAGATACGCAGTATTTT
TRBV11-3	TRBJ1-6	NA	14	many	CASSSRGDNSPLHF	TGTGCCAGCAGCTCCAGGGGAGATAATTCACCCCTCCACTTT
TRBV24-1	TRBJ2-1	NA	18	many	CATSGSGWREIAYNEQFF	TGTGCCACCAGTGGTTCAGGTTGGAGGGAGATCGCCTACAATGAGCAGTTCTTC
TRBV19	TRBJ2-2	TRBD1	15	NA	CASNPGQANTGELFF	TGTGCCAGTAACCCGGGACAGGCGAACACCGGGGAGCTGTTTTTT
TRBV10-3	TRBJ2-1	TRBD2	15	many	CAIRPGLAGAGEQFF	TGTGCCATCAGACCGGGACTAGCGGGAGCGGGTGAGCAGTTCTTC
TRBV6-1	TRBJ2-3	NA	15	many	CASSLNRAITDTQYF	TGTGCCAGCAGCCTAAACCGGGCCATCACAGATACGCAGTATTTT
TRBV20-1	TRBJ2-5	TRBD2	15	NA	CSAHPSLAGEETQYF	TGCAGTGCACATCCTTCCCTAGCGGGAGAAGAGACCCAGTACTTC
TRBV24-1	TRBJ2-1	TRBD2	16	NA	CATSEAGLAGVNEQFF	TGTGCCACCAGTGAAGCGGGACTAGCGGGAGTCAATGAGCAGTTCTTC
TRBV3-1	TRBJ1-6	NA	15	many	CASSQASTDNSPLHF	TGTGCCAGCAGCCAAGCATCGACGGACAATTCACCCCTCCACTTT
TRBV2	TRBJ2-7	NA	11	many	CASSGHYEQYF	TGTGCCAGCAGTGGTCATTACGAGCAGTACTTC
TRBV6-1	TRBJ1-1	NA	12	NA	CASSPDGPGAFF	TGTGCCAGCAGTCCCGACGGTCCCGGGGCTTTCTTT
TRBV6-1	TRBJ1-5	NA	14	few	CASSEALVGQPQHF	TGTGCCAGCAGTGAAGCGCTCGTAGGGCAGCCCCAGCATTTT
TRBV27	TRBJ1-1	TRBD1	12	many	CASRDRGTGAFF	TGTGCCAGCAGGGACAGGGGGACGGGAGCTTTCTTT
TRBV2	TRBJ2-7	TRBD1	14	many	CASRPGQPSYEQYF	TGTGCCAGCCGACCGGGACAGCCATCCTACGAGCAGTACTTC
TRBV28	TRBJ1-5	NA	11	many	CASSVRQPQHF	TGTGCCAGCAGCGTCCGTCAGCCCCAGCATTTT
TRBV28	TRBJ1-2	NA	13	once	CASTDRRGHGYTF	TGTGCCAGCACCGACCGCAGGGGCCATGGCTACACCTTC
TRBV5-1	TRBJ1-6	NA	16	many	CASSVRSGQNNSPLHF	TGCGCCAGCAGCGTGCGTTCGGGACAAAACAATTCACCCCTCCACTTT
TRBV7-8	TRBJ1-1	NA	15	many	CASSLGAGMVTEAFF	TGTGCCAGCAGCTTAGGAGCGGGAATGGTTACTGAAGCTTTCTTT